The sequence of this T cell receptor beta chain was determined in a study of shared clonotypes between healthy human individuals. Naive CD8 populations comprised CD45RO-negative cells positively selected for CCR7, excluding terminally differentiated effector memory CD45RA+ cells. This clone came up many times. The antigen remains undetermined. Additional DNA sequences in this sample encode the identical CDR3. The sorted-subset replicate PCRs were given about 210 ng DNA, which is 30,000 to 35,000 T cell genomes. Per the study methods: ImmunoSEQ sequences covered only the junction and lacked quality scores; filtering therefore differed. The method was immunoSEQ multiplex PCR; TCRdb's version includes in-frame clones alone and lacks a portion of them. The V and J calls and the clone size are those of that table, but D and trimming were determined from the DNA. This sample has roughly 2 million clones, with just under 95% found just once.

Study-wide points: Sorted-subset sequencing, rarefaction showed, was incomplete despite large depth. A small donor pool kept down the genetic and exposure-history diversity that was represented.

CDR3 length: 12 residues. V was pared by 6 bases and J by 4 bases, with 10 bases between. CDR1 and CDR2 (germline): ENHRY, SYGVKD. The material sequenced was naive CD8+ T cells sorted from blood. This receptor was identified in a man between 18 and 35 years old in good health. This chain links TRBV10-3 with TRBJ2-7; D perhaps matches TRBD1 (5 bases). CDR3 sequence reads: CAIRTETYEQYF. The CDR3 DNA is TGTGCCATCAGGACAGAGACATACGAGCAGTACTTC.